This TCR beta chain originates from a study of identical twins. This clonotype occurred a few times. Via MiXCR, TCRdb re-called the 5' RACE reads, giving one row per CDR3 protein. The data contain around 960,000 distinct CDR3 sequences, around 12% of them singletons. These same records also appear under a second study, on yellow fever vaccine responses in identical twins.

The sample was PBMCs. The clonotype comes from a woman aged 18-35 years in good health.

The CDR3 reads CASTIPGGIGYTF. The CDR3 DNA sequence: TGTGCCAGCACCATCCCCGGGGGAATTGGCTACACCTTC. The rearrangement joins TRBV28 to TRBJ1-2; weak D call: TRBD1 (5 bases). The V gene's germline CDR1 is MDHEN and CDR2 SYDVKM. The ends were cut back, 7 bases at V and 7 bases at J, with 16 bases in the middle. The CDR3 runs to 13 residues.